A selection of T cell receptor beta chains follows, all from one sample in a study of blood T cell repertoires in COVID-19. This table comes from immunoSEQ multiplex PCR, and its TCRdb copy is limited to in-frame clones, with some not included. The sample holds 25,000 to 35,000 clones, about 85% seen once. Sequenced material: peripheral blood. The receptors shown here come from a human donor in a cohort sampled during active COVID-19. Each CDR3 is given with its conserved first and last residue.

V	CDR3
TRBV12-5	CASGLAIGGSTGELFF
TRBV6-2/TRBV6-3	CASSWTGIHEQYF
TRBV27	CASSPERLAGVNEQFF
TRBV19	CATSLYSNQPQHF
TRBV4-3	CASSQGQGMGPQHF
TRBV6-6	CASSYFPPEAHYGYTF
TRBV3-1/TRBV3-2	CASSRAGRSYEQYF
TRBV6-5	CASRRGANEKLFF
TRBV9	CASSVGSSSGGLRTDTQYF
TRBV2	CASSEKGGGDADTQYF
TRBV18	CASSPPEGRQPQHF
TRBV6-4	CASSDSFLASDTQYF
TRBV9	CASSQTGGYNTEAFF
TRBV9	CASSVRGGTGGYNEQFF
TRBV12-3/TRBV12-4	CASTVLGLELFF
TRBV29-1	CSGGAGGGGTQYF
TRBV18	CASSPSGTDTQYF
TRBV6-4	CASSVAGEDEQFF
TRBV15	CATSGWGRGVDHQPQHF
TRBV6-1	CASSEDRGLSLNEKLFF
TRBV27	CASSLQGLNYGYTF
TRBV28	CASSLRVGELFF
TRBV19	CASSFSGPLHF
TRBV9	CASSAQTGSVHEQYF
TRBV19	CASSKDRYNEQFF
TRBV5-1	CASSLLDRGTGELFF
TRBV9	CASSDPRGRGEDHGYTF
TRBV6-6	CASSPRTSAYEQYF
TRBV4-3	CASSHALEAGRYEQYF
TRBV6-2/TRBV6-3	CASSLWTGSYEQYF
TRBV7-2	CASSSRGVYEQYF
TRBV21-1	CASSKEVNRSTDTQYF
TRBV6-2/TRBV6-3	CASSYSGQGRYGYTF
TRBV6-6	CASSYVAAQAFYEQYF
TRBV9	CASSGTASGANVLTF
TRBV7-2	CASSLTRSTDTQYF
TRBV7-2	CASSFLPRDRANSPLHF
TRBV4-1	CASSPGGSDYGYTF
TRBV27	CASSKGDRGGAGELFF
TRBV19	CASSTAPGEYEQYF
TRBV29-1	CSVEISLAGGLSSYNEQFF
TRBV5-4	CASSPDRQGSTDTQYF
TRBV3-1/TRBV3-2	CASSQEFGTGAPESGNTIYF
TRBV5-5	CASSPQYQGYGYTF
TRBV5-6	CASSPGLANYGYTF
TRBV9	CASSLPPGYGYTF
TRBV27	CASSRTAKDIQYF
TRBV11-2	CASSPPDSLNTEAFF
TRBV27	CASSLSFLAGGSDTQYF
TRBV19	CASSIVPSTGELFF
TRBV9	CASSVLLNTEAFF
TRBV7-9	CASSPLTGGHTEAFF
TRBV6-6	CASSYRGRGSPLHF
TRBV30	CAWSVRRVSSYNEQFF
TRBV29-1	CSVEDGGAAFF